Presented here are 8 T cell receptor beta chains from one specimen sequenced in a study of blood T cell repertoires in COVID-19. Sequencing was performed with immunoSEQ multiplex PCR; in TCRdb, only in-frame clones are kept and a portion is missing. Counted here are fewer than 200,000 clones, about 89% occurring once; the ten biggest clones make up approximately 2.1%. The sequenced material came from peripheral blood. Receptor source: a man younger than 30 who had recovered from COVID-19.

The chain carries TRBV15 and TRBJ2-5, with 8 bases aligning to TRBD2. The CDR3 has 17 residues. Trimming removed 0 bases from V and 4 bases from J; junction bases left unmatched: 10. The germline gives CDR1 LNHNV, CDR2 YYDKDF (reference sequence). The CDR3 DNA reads TGTGCCACCAGCAGAGACGGGGGGGGCTGGGATGGAGAGACCCAGTACTTC. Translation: CATSRDGGGWDGETQYF.

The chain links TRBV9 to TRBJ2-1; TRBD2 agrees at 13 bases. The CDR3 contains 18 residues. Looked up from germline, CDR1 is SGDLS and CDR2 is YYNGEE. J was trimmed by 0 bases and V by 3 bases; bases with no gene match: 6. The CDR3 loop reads CASSGSGTSGDSYNEQFF. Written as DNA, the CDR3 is TGTGCCAGCAGCGGGTCCGGGACTAGCGGGGACTCCTACAATGAGCAGTTCTTC.

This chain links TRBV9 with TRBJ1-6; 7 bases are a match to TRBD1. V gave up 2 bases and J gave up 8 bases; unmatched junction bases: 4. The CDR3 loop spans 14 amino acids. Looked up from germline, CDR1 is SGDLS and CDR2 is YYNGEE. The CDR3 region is CASSVRDSHSPLHF. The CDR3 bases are TGTGCCAGCAGCGTCCGGGACAGCCATTCACCCCTCCACTTT.

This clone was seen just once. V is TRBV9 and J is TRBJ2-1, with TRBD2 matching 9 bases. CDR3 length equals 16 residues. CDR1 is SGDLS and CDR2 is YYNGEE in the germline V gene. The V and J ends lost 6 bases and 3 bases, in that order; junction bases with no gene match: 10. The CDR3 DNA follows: TGTGCCAGCACCCGTGGTGCTAGCGGGAACTACAATGAGCAGTTCTTC. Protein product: CASTRGASGNYNEQFF.

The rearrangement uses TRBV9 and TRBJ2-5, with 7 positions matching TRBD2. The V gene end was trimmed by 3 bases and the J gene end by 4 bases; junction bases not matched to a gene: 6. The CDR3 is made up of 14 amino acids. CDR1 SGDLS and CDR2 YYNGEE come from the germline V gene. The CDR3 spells CASSESGVPETQYF. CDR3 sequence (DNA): TGTGCCAGCAGCGAGAGCGGGGTCCCAGAGACCCAGTACTTC.

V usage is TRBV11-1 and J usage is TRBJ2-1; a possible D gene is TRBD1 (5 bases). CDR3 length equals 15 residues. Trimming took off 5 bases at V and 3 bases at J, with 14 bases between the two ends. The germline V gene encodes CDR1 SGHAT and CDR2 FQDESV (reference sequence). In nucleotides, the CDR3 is TGTGCCAGCAGCCCACCTGGCAGGGACTACAATGAGCAGTTCTTC. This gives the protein CASSPPGRDYNEQFF.

Written as DNA, the CDR3 is TGCGCCAGCAGCCAAGATCGGGAAAACTCCTACAATGAGCAGTTCTTC. Encoded protein: CASSQDRENSYNEQFF. The V gene is TRBV4-3, the J gene TRBJ2-1; possible D gene TRBD2, 5 bases. CDR3 length equals 16 residues. CDR1 is LGHNA and CDR2 is YSLEER in the germline V gene. Trimming removed 0 bases from V and 0 bases from J, with 9 bases in between.

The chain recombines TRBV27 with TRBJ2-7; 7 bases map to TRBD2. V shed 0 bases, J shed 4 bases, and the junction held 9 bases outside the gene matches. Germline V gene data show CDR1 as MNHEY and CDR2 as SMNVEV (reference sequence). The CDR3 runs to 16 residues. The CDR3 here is CASSLSPSGTIYEQYF. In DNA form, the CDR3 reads TGTGCCAGCAGTTTATCTCCTAGCGGTACTATTTACGAGCAGTACTTC.